The 21 T cell receptor beta chains presented below share a single source sample, sequenced in a study of T cell responses to AZD1222 COVID-19 vaccine. Profiled with immunoSEQ multiplex PCR; TCRdb holds only in-frame clones, not every one. The repertoire holds over 50,000 clones, approximately 80% seen once, with approximately 5.2% in the top ten. This material consisted of peripheral blood, taken 28 days after the second AZD1222 dose. The receptors derive from an adult who received the AZD1222 COVID-19 vaccine.

The chain carries TRBV4-1 and TRBJ1-4, with 12 bases identical to TRBD1. The CDR3 totals 18 residues. The junction had 9 bases not matched to a gene; V was cut back by 0 bases and J by 7 bases. Germline CDR1 and CDR2: MGHRA and YSYEKL. This CDR3 is CASSQEGTGGGLSEKLFF. The CDR3 DNA reads TGCGCCAGCAGCCAAGAAGGGACAGGGGGCGGCTTGTCTGAAAAACTGTTTTTT.

The V call is TRBV5-5, the J call TRBJ2-7, with 9 nucleotides matching TRBD1. The CDR3 totals 15 residues. CDR1 is SGHKS and CDR2 is YYEKEE in the germline V gene (reference sequence). V shed 0 bases, J shed 3 bases, and the junction held 4 bases outside the gene matches. The CDR3 sequence is CASSLGTGVFYEQYF. CDR3 nucleotide sequence: TGTGCCAGCAGCTTGGGGACAGGGGTTTTCTACGAGCAGTACTTC.

The J gene is TRBJ2-7, the V gene TRBV19, with 8 nucleotides matching TRBD1. Germline CDR1 is LNHDA and CDR2 is SQIVND (reference sequence). This CDR3 spans 15 amino acids. The trim removed 6 bases at V and 0 bases at J, leaving 7 bases unmatched. CDR3: CASSRRQGSSYEQYF. The CDR3 DNA is TGTGCCAGTAGCAGAAGACAGGGGAGCTCCTACGAGCAGTACTTC.

CDR3 sequence: CASRTVNTEAFF. In DNA, the CDR3 is TGTGCCAGTCGGACAGTAAACACTGAAGCTTTCTTT. This chain joins TRBV28 and TRBJ1-1; possibly TRBD1 for D (6 bases). Trimming shortened V by 9 bases and J by 2 bases, and 10 bases separated the two germline ends. CDR3 size: 12 residues. Germline V gene lookup returns CDR1 MDHEN and CDR2 SYDVKM.

This clone was counted between two and nine times. This sequence joins TRBV5-5 and TRBJ1-5; 10 nucleotides align to TRBD1. This CDR3 comprises 16 residues. Germline CDR1 reads SGHKS; CDR2 reads YYEKEE (reference sequence). V shed 4 bases, J shed 1 base, and the junction held 5 bases outside the gene matches. CDR3: CASSRGQGNSNQPQHF. CDR3 nucleotides: TGTGCCAGCAGCCGGGGACAGGGGAACAGCAATCAGCCCCAGCATTTT.

The rearrangement links TRBV28 to TRBJ1-2, with 7 nucleotides matching TRBD1. Germline V gene data show CDR1 as MDHEN and CDR2 as SYDVKM. This CDR3 contains 12 residues. V lost 6 bases and J lost 8; bases outside the gene matches: 6. The CDR3 DNA reads TGTGCCAGCAGCCCGGGACAGCGAGGCTACACCTTC. Protein product: CASSPGQRGYTF.

The chain uses TRBV5-4 and TRBJ2-4; possibly TRBD2 for D (6 bases). The length of the CDR3 is 15 residues. The ends were cut back, 0 bases at V and 7 bases at J, with 14 bases in the middle. Germline CDR1 and CDR2: SGHNT and YYREEE (reference sequence). The DNA of the CDR3 is TGTGCCAGCAGCTTGGCCGGCGGGATCGGGAACATTCAGTACTTC. This sequence encodes CASSLAGGIGNIQYF.

The chain recombines TRBV27 with TRBJ1-2; D unresolved. The length of the CDR3 is 13 residues. V shed 8 bases and J shed 0 bases, with 10 bases lying between them. The germline CDR1 and CDR2 sequences are MNHEY and SMNVEV (reference sequence). The CDR3: CASPSVANYGYTF. The CDR3 DNA reads as TGTGCCAGCCCATCCGTAGCTAACTATGGCTACACCTTC.

This chain uses TRBV19 with TRBJ1-1; 8 bases are a match to TRBD1. The CDR3 has 13 amino acids. V lost 7 bases to trimming and J lost 5 bases; unmatched junction nucleotides: 6. Germline assignment: CDR1 LNHDA and CDR2 SQIVND (reference sequence). In DNA form, the CDR3 reads TGTGCCAGTACCCATCAGGGGGCGACTGAAGCTTTCTTT. Its translation: CASTHQGATEAFF.

The sample holds one count of this clone. The J gene is TRBJ2-1, the V gene TRBV28, with 8 bases identical to TRBD1. V lost 5 bases to trimming and J lost 3 bases; unmatched junction nucleotides: 9. Germline V CDR1 and CDR2: MDHEN, SYDVKM. The CDR3 is 16 amino acids. The CDR3 region is CASSTNGQGFYNEQFF. CDR3 nucleotide sequence: TGTGCCAGCAGTACAAACGGACAGGGCTTCTACAATGAGCAGTTCTTC.

For the CDR3, the DNA is TGTGCCAGCAGTGAAGGTGTGGGCACAGATACGCAGTATTTT. It yields the protein CASSEGVGTDTQYF. V and J are TRBV25-1 and TRBJ2-3; D call uncertain. The CDR3 consists of 14 residues. Germline V gene data show CDR1 as MGHDK and CDR2 as SYGVNS. V lost 2 bases and J 1 base, leaving 7 bases between the germline ends.

The V call is TRBV28, the J call TRBJ1-1; no clear D gene. V was shortened by 5 bases and J by 1 base, with 11 bases between the two germline ends. The CDR3 spans 14 residues. In germline, CDR1 is MDHEN, CDR2 SYDVKM. This CDR3 is CASSKYGRNTEAFF. The DNA for the CDR3 is TGTGCCAGCAGTAAATACGGGAGGAACACTGAAGCTTTCTTT.

CDR3 residues: CATGTPQHF. The CDR3 coding sequence is TGTGCCACCGGGACACCCCAGCATTTT. The V call is TRBV19, the J call TRBJ1-5; possibly TRBD1 for D (6 bases). The CDR3 length is 9 residues. Trimming took 10 bases from V and 10 from J, leaving 8 bases between them. Per germline, CDR1 LNHDA and CDR2 SQIVND (reference sequence).

The chain joins TRBV6-5 to TRBJ1-5, with TRBD1 as a possible D gene (6 bases). V dropped 4 bases and J dropped 5 bases, with 12 bases sitting between them. Germline-derived CDR1 and CDR2 are MNHEY and SVGAGI. The CDR3 has 14 residues. CDR3 in amino acids: CASSLKGGDQPQHF. The CDR3 DNA reads as TGTGCCAGCAGTTTGAAGGGGGGCGATCAGCCCCAGCATTTT.

This chain links TRBV5-1 with TRBJ2-2, with 7 positions matching TRBD1. Germline CDR1 reads SGHRS; CDR2 reads YFSETQ. The ends lost 0 bases at V and 1 base at J; junction bases unmatched: 6. The CDR3 sequence is 17 residues long. The CDR3 region has the DNA TGCGCCAGCAGCTTGGCCGGGACAGTGAAGAACACCGGGGAGCTGTTTTTT. It specifies CASSLAGTVKNTGELFF. Based on the CDR3 plus reference TRBV5-1 and TRBJ2-2, the full variable domain is KAGVTQTPRYLIKTRGQQVTLSCSPISGHRSVSWYQQTPGQGLQFLFEYFSETQRNKGNFPGRFSGRQFSNSRSEMNVSTLELGDSALYLCASSLAGTVKNTGELFFGEGSRLTVL.

V is TRBV6-5 and J is TRBJ1-6, with a possible D match to TRBD1 (5 bases). V was clipped by 6 bases and J by 6 bases, with 9 bases between them. There are 13 residues in the CDR3. From germline, CDR1 is MNHEY and CDR2 SVGAGI. CDR3 bases: TGTGCCAGCAGGGACACCATTAATTCACCCCTCCACTTT. Translated, it gives CASRDTINSPLHF.

The V call is TRBV19, the J call TRBJ1-4; D may be TRBD1 (6 bases). V was shortened by 5 bases and J by 6 bases, with 16 bases between the two germline ends. The CDR3 extends over 15 amino acids. Germline lookup yields CDR1 LNHDA and CDR2 SQIVND (reference sequence). DNA for the CDR3: TGTGCCAGTAGTGCCACCGGGACATTGGATGAAAAACTGTTTTTT. This codes for CASSATGTLDEKLFF.

The CDR3 DNA follows: TGTGCCAGCAGTGAATTAGCAGCGAACACTGAAGCTTTCTTT. Protein sequence: CASSELAANTEAFF. The V gene is TRBV6-1, the J gene TRBJ1-1; D ambiguous. Germline V gene sequence: CDR1 MNHNS, CDR2 SASEGT. The V end was cut by 2 bases, the J end by 1 base, with 8 bases between. The CDR3 runs 14 residues.

The genes are TRBV27 and TRBJ2-1, with TRBD2 identical over 14 bases. The CDR3 spans 18 residues. Losses at the gene ends were 5 bases for V and 3 bases for J; bases not matched to a gene: 9. From germline, CDR1 is MNHEY and CDR2 SMNVEV (reference sequence). In nucleotides, the CDR3 is TGTGCCAGCAGTCCCGGGACTAGCGGGAGAATAATCTACAATGAGCAGTTCTTC. Amino acids: CASSPGTSGRIIYNEQFF.

This chain links TRBV3-1 (or the pseudogene TRBV3-2) with TRBJ2-2, with D possibly TRBD2 on 6 matching bases. Germline V gives CDR1 LGHDT, CDR2 YNNKEL (reference sequence). Trimming took off 5 bases at V and 4 bases at J, with 14 bases between the two ends. CDR3 length: 15 amino acids. DNA for the CDR3: TGTGCCAGCAGCTCCCCCGGGACTGCCACCGGGGAGCTGTTTTTT. Protein sequence: CASSSPGTATGELFF.

CDR3 coding DNA: TGTGCCAGCAGCTCGAGGACTAGCGGGGGGCGAGATACGCAGTATTTT. It codes for CASSSRTSGGRDTQYF. The chain recombines TRBV7-8 with TRBJ2-3; 14 nucleotides match TRBD2. Germline trimming cut 4 bases from V and 5 bases from J; bases unmatched to any gene: 5. The germline V gene has CDR1 SGHVS and CDR2 FQNEAQ. The CDR3 is 16 residues long.